A single T cell receptor (beta chain) is shown here with its context. Sequencing used immunoSEQ multiplex PCR; TCRdb keeps in-frame clones, though not all of them. The sample contains 35,000 to 50,000 clones, 75% to 90% of which appear only once. This entry belongs to a study of control samples from healthy donors and cancer patients. The CDR3 loop spans 16 amino acids. The ends lost 4 bases at V and 4 bases at J; junction bases unmatched: 11. CDR1 MGHDK and CDR2 SYGVNS come from the germline V gene. The receptor was derived from a man aged 55 to 70 in good health. The V gene is TRBV25-1, the J gene TRBJ1-1; 8 nucleotides line up with TRBD1. The sequenced sample was blood. This chain's CDR3 is CASSGFFVTGGTEAFF. As DNA, the CDR3 is TGTGCCAGCAGTGGCTTTTTTGTTACAGGGGGCACTGAAGCTTTCTTT.